Below are 23 T cell receptor beta chains sequenced from a single sample in a study of T-cell memory formation after mild COVID-19. A single record per CDR3 protein comes from TCRdb applying MiXCR to the 5' RACE reads. Seen here are around 90,000 distinct CDR3 sequences, around 13% observed once, and the top ten hold around 27%. Sequenced material: PBMCs or a T cell subset sorted from them (not recorded which). The source is an adult woman who had mild COVID-19 (a few samples of this study predate the infection). Cell type and time point are not known.

This clonotype was counted only a few times. CDR3 DNA sequence: TGCAGCGTTCGACTAGCGGGGGGGCGTAATGAGCAGTTCTTC. Translating it yields CSVRLAGGRNEQFF. V is TRBV29-1 and J is TRBJ2-1, with 14 bases matching TRBD2. V shed 5 bases and J 7 bases; nucleotides not matched to a gene: 4. The CDR3 has 14 residues. Germline V gene sequence: CDR1 SQVTM, CDR2 ANQGSEA.

The rearrangement uses TRBV4-2 and TRBJ2-1; D remains unclear. This CDR3 has 12 amino acids. The V end lost 0 bases, the J end lost 9 bases, and 6 bases lay between the germline ends. Per germline, CDR1 LGHNA and CDR2 YNFKEQ. The CDR3 sequence is CASSQDLSEQFF. The DNA of the CDR3 is TGTGCCAGCAGCCAAGATCTCAGTGAGCAGTTCTTC.

The sample holds one count of this clonotype. This chain uses TRBV5-1 with TRBJ2-7; no reliable D call. The length of the CDR3 is 12 residues. Germline V gives CDR1 SGHRS, CDR2 YFSETQ. The V end was cut by 2 bases, the J end by 4 bases, with 7 bases between. In nucleotides, the CDR3 is TGCGCCAGCAGCTTCTGTGGTTACGAGCAGTACTTC. Its translation: CASSFCGYEQYF.

This rearrangement joins TRBV29-1 to TRBJ2-3, with no clear D. CDR1 and CDR2 (germline): SQVTM, ANQGSEA. V lost 3 bases and J 3 bases, leaving 7 bases between the germline ends. This CDR3 is 12 amino acids long. The CDR3 nucleotides are TGCAGCGTTGAGGGTAGAACAGATACGCAGTATTTT. It translates to CSVEGRTDTQYF.

The sample holds many counts of this clonotype. The DNA for the CDR3 is TGCGCCAGCAGCCAAGATCGACTAGCGGGAGGGATAACCTACAATGAGCAGTTCTTC. It translates to CASSQDRLAGGITYNEQFF. The rearrangement links TRBV4-3 to TRBJ2-1, with TRBD2 matching over 14 bases. In germline, CDR1 is LGHNA, CDR2 YSLEER. The CDR3 length is 19 residues. After removal of 0 bases from V and 2 bases from J, the junction contained 6 bases not matched to a gene.

This clonotype has more than one count but fewer than ten. V and J are TRBV24-1 and TRBJ1-5, with 7 positions matching TRBD1. There are 14 residues in the CDR3. With 3 bases clipped from V and 6 bases from J, the junction kept 4 bases outside the gene matches. Germline V gene sequence: CDR1 KGHDR, CDR2 SFDVKD. The CDR3: CATSDRTGVQPQHF. The CDR3 DNA reads as TGTGCCACCAGTGATCGAACAGGGGTTCAGCCCCAGCATTTT.

In this sample, this clonotype turned up a few times. This chain uses TRBV12-3 or TRBV12-4 with TRBJ2-7; 7 positions match TRBD2. CDR3 size: 16 residues. J gave up 2 bases and V 5 bases, and 12 bases lay outside the gene matches. CDR3 region: CASSVAGGSGTYEQYF. The DNA for the CDR3 is TGTGCCAGCAGTGTCGCCGGAGGGAGCGGGACCTACGAGCAGTACTTC.

The J gene is TRBJ1-2, the V gene TRBV20-1, with D unclear. This CDR3 contains 12 residues. Germline CDR1 and CDR2: DFQATT and SNEGSKA (reference sequence). With 0 bases removed from V and 7 bases from J, the gap between germline ends came to 9 bases. The CDR3 is CSARDGRGGYTF. Here the CDR3 DNA reads TGCAGTGCTAGAGACGGCCGGGGTGGCTACACCTTC.

A few counts support this clonotype. V gene TRBV20-1 combines with J gene TRBJ2-1; TRBD2 agrees at 7 bases. With V trimmed by 4 bases and J by 0 bases, 15 bases remained unmatched. The germline V gene encodes CDR1 DFQATT and CDR2 SNEGSKA (reference sequence). This CDR3 is built from 18 residues. The CDR3 spells CSAIMGRAGIPSYNEQFF. CDR3 nucleotides: TGCAGTGCTATCATGGGGAGAGCGGGGATCCCCTCCTACAATGAGCAGTTCTTC.

The CDR3 spells CSARPFGTGYYEQYF. CDR3 bases: TGCAGTGCTAGGCCCTTTGGGACAGGGTACTACGAGCAGTACTTC. The chain couples TRBV20-1 to TRBJ2-7; 9 nucleotides align to TRBD1. The germline V gene encodes CDR1 DFQATT and CDR2 SNEGSKA (reference sequence). The CDR3 is 15 residues long. J was trimmed by 3 bases and V by 3 bases; bases with no gene match: 9.

The gene calls are TRBV7-9 and TRBJ2-7, with D uncertain. Germline assignment: CDR1 SEHNR and CDR2 FQNEAQ (reference sequence). The germline V and J ends were trimmed by 3 bases and 3 bases, with 9 bases remaining between them. The CDR3 covers 13 residues. CDR3 sequence: CASSFPVVYEQYF. The CDR3 DNA is TGTGCCAGCAGCTTCCCCGTTGTCTACGAGCAGTACTTC.

This clonotype has a handful of counts. The rearrangement uses TRBV11-2 and TRBJ2-5, with a tentative D call TRBD1 (5 bases). Germline V gene data show CDR1 as SGHAT and CDR2 as FQNNGV. CDR3 length equals 11 residues. Between the trimmed V and J ends, which lost 3 bases and 7 bases, there was a span of 6 bases. CDR3 in amino acids: CASSFQGTQYF. The CDR3 nucleotides are TGTGCCAGCAGCTTCCAGGGGACCCAGTACTTC.

The chain recombines TRBV13 with TRBJ2-7, with TRBD1 identical over 9 bases. The CDR3 contains 15 residues. Germline CDR1 and CDR2: PRHDT and FYEKMQ (reference sequence). The J segment lost 3 bases and the V segment lost 2 bases, leaving 5 bases of the junction unmatched. CDR3 nucleotide sequence: TGTGCCAGCAGCTTAAGTCGGGGACAGGGCTACGAGCAGTACTTC. Protein sequence: CASSLSRGQGYEQYF. The full variable domain, its missing parts supplied by reference TRBV13 and TRBJ2-7, is AAGVIQSPRHLIKEKRETATLKCYPIPRHDTVYWYQQGPGQDPQFLISFYEKMQSDKGSIPDRFSAQQFSDYHSELNMSSLELGDSALYFCASSLSRGQGYEQYFGPGTRLTVT.

This clonotype was detected only a few times. The DNA for the CDR3 is TGTGCCAGCAGTTTAGACGGCGGGAACTACAATGAGCAGTTCTTC. Residues: CASSLDGGNYNEQFF. The chain carries TRBV12-3 or TRBV12-4 and TRBJ2-1, with D maybe TRBD2 (6 bases). The CDR3 loop spans 15 amino acids. The V and J ends lost 1 base and 3 bases respectively, with 10 bases between them.

This clonotype was picked up many times. V usage is TRBV12-3 or TRBV12-4 and J usage is TRBJ2-1, with TRBD2 matching over 12 bases. Germline trimming cut 6 bases from V and 7 bases from J; bases unmatched to any gene: 4. This CDR3 comprises 14 residues. The CDR3 nucleotides are TGTGCCAGCAGACTAGCGGGAGGTCAAAATGAGCAGTTCTTC. Protein sequence: CASRLAGGQNEQFF.

The chain joins TRBV29-1 to TRBJ2-1; tentative D call: TRBD2 (6 bases). V dropped 4 bases and J dropped 6 bases, with 10 bases sitting between them. CDR1 is SQVTM, CDR2 ANQGSEA, per germline. The CDR3 runs 12 residues. The chain's CDR3 is CSVGGGINEQFF. CDR3 sequence (DNA): TGCAGCGTTGGGGGCGGGATCAATGAGCAGTTCTTC.

The chain links TRBV15 to TRBJ2-3; D possibly matches TRBD1 or TRBD2 (5 bases each). CDR3 size: 16 residues. Trimming took 6 bases from V and 1 from J, leaving 17 bases between them. Looked up from germline, CDR1 is LNHNV and CDR2 is YYDKDF (reference sequence). Written as DNA, the CDR3 is TGTGCCACCAGTCCAGCCCAAGTGGGGGGCACAGATACGCAGTATTTT. This gives the protein CATSPAQVGGTDTQYF.

The table lists this clonotype with many counts. The chain joins TRBV12-5 to TRBJ2-7; no clear D. In germline, CDR1 is LGHNT, CDR2 FRNRAP. This CDR3 has 12 residues. Trimming cost V 5 bases and J 7 bases, with 12 bases left between them. CDR3 sequence reads: CASGPLWLEQYF. The CDR3 DNA reads as TGTGCTAGTGGTCCCCTCTGGTTAGAGCAGTACTTC. The full variable domain, rest sourced from reference TRBV12-5 and TRBJ2-7, is DARVTQTPRHKVTEMGQEVTMRCQPILGHNTVFWYRQTMMQGLELLAYFRNRAPLDDSGMPKDRFSAEMPDATLATLKIQPSEPRDSAVYFCASGPLWLEQYFGPGTRLTVT.

This clonotype has a handful of counts. The chain employs TRBV15 and TRBJ2-7; 8 bases line up with TRBD1. Trimming at V came to 3 bases and at J to 3 bases, leaving 7 bases not matched to a gene. The germline gives CDR1 LNHNV, CDR2 YYDKDF (reference sequence). This CDR3 comprises 15 residues. The CDR3 spells CATSSNLGTGYEQYF. In nucleotides, the CDR3 is TGTGCCACCAGCAGTAACCTAGGGACAGGCTACGAGCAGTACTTC.

This clonotype was detected only a few times. In DNA form, the CDR3 reads TGTGCCAGCAGCAGGCCCGGGACAGGGGAAGACGAGCAGTACTTC. It codes for CASSRPGTGEDEQYF. This sequence joins TRBV5-5 and TRBJ2-7, with TRBD1 matching over 10 bases. The CDR3 extends over 15 amino acids. Germline V gene lookup returns CDR1 SGHKS and CDR2 YYEKEE (reference sequence). V was pared by 4 bases and J by 5 bases, with 9 bases of the junction left unmatched.

The chain is built from TRBV4-3 and TRBJ2-1; possibly TRBD2 for D (6 bases). There are 15 residues in the CDR3. V was trimmed by 0 bases and J by 6 bases, leaving 12 bases between them. CDR1 and CDR2 (germline): LGHNA, YSLEER. The CDR3 here is CASSQETGVINEQFF. CDR3 DNA: TGCGCCAGCAGCCAAGAAACGGGAGTAATCAATGAGCAGTTCTTC.

A few counts support this clonotype. CDR3 DNA sequence: TGTGCCAGCAGTGAATGGGGGGGAGGGCCCGCAGATACGCAGTATTTT. It translates to CASSEWGGGPADTQYF. The chain combines TRBV25-1 with TRBJ2-3; TRBD2 matches 7 bases. Germline values: CDR1 MGHDK, CDR2 SYGVNS. The length of the CDR3 is 16 residues. The ends lost 1 base at V and 4 bases at J; junction bases unmatched: 8.

The chain couples TRBV12-3 or TRBV12-4 to TRBJ1-5, with 9 bases fitting TRBD1. The CDR3 is 14 amino acids. The V and J ends lost 6 bases and 7 bases, in that order; junction bases with no gene match: 7. The CDR3 DNA sequence: TGTGCCAGCAGCAGGGACAGGGAGTTGCAGCCCCAGCATTTT. The encoded protein is CASSRDRELQPQHF.